Included here is one T cell receptor beta chain sequence, with context. These data are taken from a study of cytomegalovirus exposure and HLA in healthy donors. PCR was performed using 60 Vbeta and 13 Jbeta primers. Here immunoSEQ multiplex PCR was the method, and the copy in TCRdb shows in-frame clones only, minus some. The sample records under 200,000 clones, around 82% being singletons. Looked up from germline, CDR1 is LNHDA and CDR2 is SQIVND (reference sequence). This CDR3 comprises 15 residues. The germline V and J ends were trimmed by 6 bases and 0 bases, with 12 bases remaining between them. Sequenced input: PBMCs. The chain combines TRBV19 with TRBJ2-1; possible D gene TRBD1, 5 bases. This clonotype originated in a man aged 55 to 69 in good health and CMV-seronegative. CDR3 residues: CASSPRRGSYNEQFF. As DNA, the CDR3 is TGTGCCAGTAGCCCCCGAAGGGGCTCCTACAATGAGCAGTTCTTC.